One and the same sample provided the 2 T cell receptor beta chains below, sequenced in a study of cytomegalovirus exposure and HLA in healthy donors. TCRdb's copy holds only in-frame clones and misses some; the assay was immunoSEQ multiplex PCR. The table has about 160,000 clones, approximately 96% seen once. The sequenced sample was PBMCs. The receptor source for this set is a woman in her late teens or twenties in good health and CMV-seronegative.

The CDR3 is CASSTKRGGTDTQYF. The CDR3 DNA reads TGTGCCAGCAGCACAAAGCGGGGGGGAACAGATACGCAGTATTTT. The chain combines TRBV5-4 with TRBJ2-3; 10 positions match TRBD2. V dropped 4 bases and J dropped 3; count of bases not matched to a gene: 5. The germline CDR1 and CDR2 sequences are SGHNT and YYREEE (reference sequence). The CDR3 is made up of 15 amino acids.

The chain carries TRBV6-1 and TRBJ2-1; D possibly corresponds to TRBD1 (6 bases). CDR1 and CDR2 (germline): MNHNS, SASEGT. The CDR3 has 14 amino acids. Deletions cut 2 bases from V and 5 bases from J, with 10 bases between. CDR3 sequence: CASSESGTHNEQFF. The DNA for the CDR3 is TGTGCCAGCAGTGAATCCGGGACACACAATGAGCAGTTCTTC.